This T cell receptor beta chain is drawn from a study of blood T cells in healthy people across ages (dated by TCRdb to between 2015 and 2016). Notes on the research overall: In model experiments, roughly one uniquely barcoded TCR beta cDNA molecule per two T cells was captured by template switching. To track age-related changes in TCR beta repertoire diversity, the study relied on deep sequencing normalized with unique cDNA molecular identifiers. The donors were divided into four age groups: young (average about 15 years), middle-aged (around 37), aged (approximately 62) and long-lived (nearly 85). To avoid experimental bias, donors of different ages were distributed randomly across sequencing lanes. The study analyzed two additional independent replicas of 1 million unique cDNA reads from the same blood draw for two donors, one aged 18 to 29 and one aged 80 or older.

CDR1 GTSNPN and CDR2 SVGIG are derived from the germline V gene (reference sequence). Including the terminal cysteine and phenylalanine, the CDR3 comprises 14 residues. The entry retains the CDR3 DNA only, 42 bases that are in frame from base 1. Trimming removed 4 bases from V and 2 bases from J, leaving 15 bases between the germline ends. What the work shows at the level of the full study, not this receptor alone: Observed TCR beta diversity per million T cells fell roughly linearly with age, and a significant reduction was already apparent by age roughly 40. The percentage of naive T cells measured by flow cytometry correlated strongly with observed TCR beta diversity. Total diversity estimates from one million sequenced T cells were considered lower bounds and underestimates. Donor CMV infection status was unknown, potentially confounding age-related changes in expanded clonotypes. Compared with the aged group, the long-lived group had more naive CD4+ T cells, fewer expanded clones and increased TCR diversity, a pattern suggesting age selection. Since profiling was done on bulk unsorted PBMCs, naive and antigen-experienced compartments could not be conclusively compared.

Library prep was done by 5' RACE. Sequencing was carried out with an Illumina HiSeq 2500. A second PCR of roughly 7 to 12 cycles was run with a J-beta primer mix and a sample-barcoded 5' primer. Each TCR beta cDNA molecule received a unique molecular identifier from a template-switch 5' adaptor carrying 12 random nucleotides. Each sample yielded at least 2.5 million CDR3-containing paired-end reads. First-strand cDNA was synthesized from all RNA with the Mint cDNA synthesis kit, primed by a TRBC-specific oligonucleotide. Following uracil-DNA glycosylase treatment, all cDNA underwent a first 18-cycle PCR with the universal primers M1SS and BC2_uni_R. The study's processing was this. For normalization, 1 million high-quality reads were randomly selected from each sample, with every read carrying a distinct molecular identifier. Instead of being binned into consensus sequences, reads with shared molecular identifiers were discarded. CDR3 identification, clonotype clustering and error correction used MiTCR with a Q25 quality threshold and the strictest error-elimination algorithm. A nonparametric unseen species model using Euler transformation provided a lower-bound estimate of total TCR beta diversity. In-frame beta chains were kept once TCRdb had trimmed the public reads at Q25 with fastp and called clones with MiXCR. Rows with a matching CDR3 protein are joined into one entry that keeps the most common DNA and genes. These V and J calls are TCRdb output, not the study's own analysis. The sample contains approximately 1,000,000 distinct CDR3 sequences, around two fifths of them found a single time. The ten largest clones capture under 15% of the sample.

The roughly 39 donors, aged about 6 to 100 years, were systemically healthy Caucasian individuals from Russia. Approximately 9.3 milliliters of peripheral blood were drawn from each donor into EDTA-treated Vacutainer tubes. PBMCs were isolated by Ficoll-Paque density-gradient centrifugation, with at least 7 million obtained per sample. Total RNA, at least 6 micrograms per sample, was extracted from PBMCs with Trizol reagent. Naive CD45RAhigh/CD27high T cell percentages were measured by flow cytometry on a PBMC aliquot from every donor. There are a few counts of this clonotype. The antigen it recognizes is unknown. No base qualities exist here, and no much larger clone lies one base off it.

Material: blood. The sequence links TRBV30 to TRBJ2-7; a weak D assignment points to TRBD2 (5 bases agree). The TCR was taken from a man between 18 and 29 years old in good health. The CDR3 has the sequence CAWNGGLLPYEQYF. The DNA sequence reads TGTGCCTGGAATGGTGGACTGCTTCCCTACGAGCAGTACTTC.